The T cell receptor beta chain described here comes from a study of T cell responses to AZD1222 COVID-19 vaccine (dated by TCRdb to the early 2020s). Turning to the overall study: TCR sequencing was performed for about 250 trial participants, of whom 200 to 220 were given two doses of AZD1222 and approximately 25 were given two doses of MenACWY control vaccine. Trial participants were enrolled by age into subgroups of 18-55, 56-69 and 70-plus years, and about 150, 27 and 61 TCR-sequenced participants, respectively, were included in these subgroups. Broader findings and caveats from the paper: Vaccine-associated CD4 TCRs spanned the whole spike protein, with dominant responses in regions 160-218 and 743-854. After two AZD1222 doses, both the breadth and the depth of spike-specific TCRs were significantly higher than at day 0 and than in MenACWY recipients. Because no day 14 peak-response samples were available, the repertoires could be characterized only after the peak T cell response. Reportedly, almost half of the unique spike-specific TCRs recognized epitopes lying outside the regions that are mutated in the B.1.351 and B.1.1.7 variants. Conclusions about previously exposed vaccinees are limited, since just 6 or 7 AZD1222 recipients were seropositive for SARS-CoV-2 at baseline. Participants were mostly white British and included more females than males, and it was suggested by the authors that clonal diversity may have been underestimated. The 56-69-year group was small, and its depth increase did not reach significance, likely because of low power.

This specimen's time point label, interpreted: about 28 days (+/-7) after the second vaccine dose. AZD1222 recipients with second doses at about 4 weeks or about 12 weeks were pooled, because spike-specific TCR depth and breadth did not differ between schedules. Vaccinee samples came from UK trials COV001 and COV002, including a single-blind randomized controlled phase 2/3 trial of AZD1222 (ChAdOx1 nCoV-19) in healthy adults. Trial participant PBMC samples were collected at day 0 and day 28 after the second dose for TCRbeta chain sequencing. The germline V gene encodes CDR1 SGHNT and CDR2 YENEEA. Including cysteine and phenylalanine, the CDR3 has 16 amino acids. Only the CDR3 DNA is retained, 48 bases long and in frame from the first base. The V end gives up 2 bases and the J end 9 bases, leaving 8 bases in the junction not matched to a gene. Comments on this clone: Its antigen target is currently unknown. Base qualities are not at hand, and no much larger clone is one base apart.

The CDR3 regions of human TCRbeta chains were subjected to immunosequencing. In the source study's methods: TCRs in the repertoires were compared against a reference library of SARS-CoV-2-specific TCRs that had been generated with the MIRA antigen-specificity platform. Breadth meant the fraction of unique TCRs that were SARS-CoV-2-associated, whereas depth meant the fraction of total T cells that were SARS-CoV-2-associated. Using the MIRA data, each spike-specific TCR was mapped to the spike region that the TCR reacts to and placed in a CD4 or CD8 class. Log10-transformed breadth and depth values were compared by one-way ANOVA with Sidak's multiple comparisons tests. TCRdb mirrors the immuneACCESS table, restricted to in-frame sequences. Some clones are absent from its copies; in checked studies, under half trace to an unresolved V gene, and the reason for the others is unknown. V and J calls and clone size are those listed in that table; D and trimming were worked out from the DNA. The sample table shows about 84,000 clones, and 70% to 90% are seen once. The leading ten clones occupy around an eighth of the sample.

The chain is assembled from TRBV11-3 and TRBJ1-6; TRBD1 fits 9 bases in the junction. This receptor was taken from an adult who received the AZD1222 COVID-19 vaccine. The sequencing used peripheral blood, collected 28 days after the second AZD1222 dose. The nucleotide sequence reads as follows: TGTGCCAGCAGCTTAAGTACGACAGGGGGTTTTTCACCCCTCCACTTT. This yields the protein CASSLSTTGGFSPLHF.